The 7 T cell receptor beta chains below come from one sample, sequenced in a study of CD8 T cells in Susac syndrome. After extraction with the RNeasy kit, roughly 0.45 to 1 ug of the RNA was reverse transcribed using random hexamers. TCRdb passed the immunoSEQ multiplex PCR reads through MiXCR, listing each CDR3 protein once. The profile covers around 200,000 distinct CDR3 sequences, with approximately 95% appearing a single time and around 0.16% taken by the ten largest. Sample: CD8+ T cells from PBMCs. These receptors were taken from a human donor with Susac syndrome.

The V and J genes are TRBV19 and TRBJ2-7, with 8 nucleotides matching TRBD1. Germline trimming cut 1 base from V and 5 bases from J; bases unmatched to any gene: 7. Looked up from germline, CDR1 is LNHDA and CDR2 is SQIVND (reference sequence). The CDR3 extends over 15 amino acids. The chain's CDR3 is CASSIGRGLIHEQYF. CDR3 DNA: TGTGCCAGTAGTATAGGCAGGGGGCTGATCCACGAGCAGTACTTC.

This chain joins TRBV24-1 and TRBJ1-2, with a tentative D call TRBD1 (6 bases). The V gene's germline CDR1 is KGHDR and CDR2 SFDVKD. The CDR3 contains 15 residues. Deletions cut 4 bases from V and 7 bases from J, with 18 bases between. In DNA form, the CDR3 reads TGTGCCACCAGTGACTCCCGACAGGTGTCTCGTGGCTACACCTTC. Protein: CATSDSRQVSRGYTF.

The chain links TRBV9 to TRBJ2-7; 13 bases are shared with TRBD2. Germline V gene data show CDR1 as SGDLS and CDR2 as YYNGEE. J was trimmed by 3 bases and V by 4 bases; bases with no gene match: 7. The CDR3 covers 16 residues. The CDR3 is CASSPHRTSGSYEQYF. CDR3 nucleotides: TGTGCCAGCAGCCCCCATCGGACTAGCGGGAGCTACGAGCAGTACTTC.

The chain joins TRBV20-1 to TRBJ2-7; D is possibly TRBD2 (6 bases). Per germline, CDR1 DFQATT and CDR2 SNEGSKA (reference sequence). The CDR3 spans 14 residues. The germline V and J ends were trimmed by 5 bases and 5 bases, with 19 bases remaining between them. The CDR3 spells CSAAPEGLLNEQYF. The CDR3, as DNA: TGCAGTGCTGCCCCGGAGGGCCTATTGAACGAGCAGTACTTC.

The V call is TRBV27, the J call TRBJ2-5; the D gene is possibly TRBD1 (5 bases). From germline, CDR1 is MNHEY and CDR2 SMNVEV (reference sequence). Deletions cut 3 bases from V and 5 bases from J, with 19 bases between. The CDR3 runs 16 residues. This chain's CDR3 is CASSLLGASSRETQYF. DNA of the CDR3: TGTGCCAGCAGTTTGTTAGGGGCTAGTTCCCGGGAGACCCAGTACTTC.

The rearrangement joins TRBV30 to TRBJ1-2; the match to TRBD1 covers 9 bases. J was trimmed by 11 bases and V by 2 bases; bases with no gene match: 6. CDR1 GTSNPN and CDR2 SVGIG come from the germline V gene (reference sequence). This CDR3 spans 12 amino acids. The CDR3 DNA sequence: TGTGCCTGGAGTACCGGGACAGGGCGATACACCTTC. Its translation is CAWSTGTGRYTF.

The rearrangement uses TRBV25-1 and TRBJ2-2; perhaps TRBD2 as D (5 bases). The CDR3 has 14 amino acids. V dropped 4 bases and J dropped 6 bases, with 12 bases sitting between them. Germline CDR1 MGHDK, CDR2 SYGVNS. The CDR3 loop is CASSAGYGAGELFF. The CDR3, as DNA: TGTGCCAGCAGTGCGGGGTACGGCGCCGGGGAGCTGTTTTTT.